This T cell receptor (beta chain) is drawn from a study of cytomegalovirus exposure and HLA in healthy donors. General study results and limits: According to the study, roughly 160 TCR beta chains were cytomegalovirus-associated. Rarity marked most TCR sequences, yet some public TCRs occurred in many donors. According to reports, the classifier identified cytomegalovirus status with high specificity and sensitivity. In vitro work confirmed that a few CMV-associated chains recognize CMV antigens.

TCRdb keeps only in-frame clones here, not all; method: immunoSEQ multiplex PCR. Of about 180,000 clones in the sample, less than 85% were seen once. The CDR3 runs to 15 residues. This clone is a singleton in its sample. Antigen specificity is unknown. The rearrangement links TRBV21-1 to TRBJ2-4; the table's D call, TRBD1, was not checked against the DNA. TRBV21-1 is marked as a pseudogene. This TCR was sampled from a man aged 18 to 35 in good health and CMV-seropositive. Sequences were obtained from PBMCs. The CDR3 nucleotides read TGTGCCAGCAGCGAGCAGGGGGCGCGGGAAAACATTCAGTACTTC. Translation: CASSEQGARENIQYF.